This T cell receptor (beta chain) emerged from a study of T cell repertoires in cytomegalovirus infection. The germline V gene has CDR1 ENHRY and CDR2 SYGVKD. Trimming cost V 8 bases and J 7 bases, with 11 bases left between them. CDR3 length equals 11 residues. This clonotype has just a few counts. TCRdb reprocessed the reads with MiXCR, giving one entry per CDR3 protein. Of 250,000 to 300,000 distinct CDR3 sequences in the sample, over 15% were seen once. The gene calls are TRBV10-3 and TRBJ1-1; no clear D. This clonotype was obtained from a human donor in good health (CMV status not recorded). Some clones in this sample may be carry-over from other donors' samples. Sequenced input: CD8+ T cells from PBMCs. DNA for the CDR3: TGTGCCATCGGCTCGGGGAATGAAGCTTTCTTT. It codes for CAIGSGNEAFF.